This entry lists 30 T cell receptor beta chains sequenced from one sample in a study of blood T cell repertoires in COVID-19. TCRdb's copy holds only in-frame clones and misses some; the assay was immunoSEQ multiplex PCR. The sample lists some 320,000 clones, roughly 85% occurring once. Sequenced: peripheral blood. The receptors come from a human donor in a cohort sampled during active COVID-19.

DNA of the CDR3: TGCGCCAGCAGTGAGCCGGGACAGGGAGGGTTCTTC. Translating gives CASSEPGQGGFF. The chain links TRBV10-2 to TRBJ2-1; 9 nucleotides line up with TRBD1. This CDR3 contains 12 residues. Germline lookup yields CDR1 WSHSY and CDR2 SAAADI. The ends lost 2 bases at V and 15 bases at J; junction bases unmatched: 5.

A few counts support this clone. J is TRBJ1-2 and V is TRBV4-2, with 7 bases fitting TRBD1. After removal of 0 bases from V and 3 bases from J, the junction contained 4 bases not matched to a gene. This CDR3 comprises 15 residues. Per the germline V gene, CDR1 is LGHNA and CDR2 is YNFKEQ. CDR3 in amino acids: CASSQDKGADYGYTF. In DNA form, the CDR3 reads TGTGCCAGCAGCCAAGATAAGGGGGCGGACTATGGCTACACCTTC.

V gene TRBV5-8 combines with J gene TRBJ1-1; a possible D gene is TRBD1 (5 bases). Germline V gene data show CDR1 as SGHTS and CDR2 as YDEGEE. The V end lost 1 base, the J end lost 1 base, and 11 bases lay between the germline ends. This CDR3 is built from 15 residues. CDR3 in amino acids: CASSLTPGSNTEAFF. The CDR3 coding sequence is TGTGCCAGCAGCTTGACCCCAGGGTCGAACACTGAAGCTTTCTTT. Based on the CDR3 plus reference TRBV5-8 and TRBJ1-1, the full variable domain is EAGVTQSPTHLIKTRGQQATLRCSPISGHTSVYWYQQALGLGLQFLLWYDEGEERNRGNFPPRFSGRQFPNYSSELNVNALELEDSALYLCASSLTPGSNTEAFFGQGTRLTVV.

The rearrangement joins TRBV7-9 to TRBJ1-6; D remains ambiguous. Trimming took 3 bases from V and 7 from J, leaving 4 bases between them. Looked up from germline, CDR1 is SEHNR and CDR2 is FQNEAQ (reference sequence). This CDR3 has 12 amino acids. CDR3 sequence (DNA): TGTGCCAGCAGCTTTTCGAATTCACCCCTCCACTTT. The encoded protein is CASSFSNSPLHF.

The chain combines TRBV10-3 with TRBJ1-1, with a weak D call TRBD1 (5 bases). Germline CDR1 and CDR2: ENHRY and SYGVKD. V lost 7 bases to trimming and J lost 7 bases, with 16 bases between them. The CDR3 spans 13 residues. The CDR3 reads CAIKPQGMSEAFF. The CDR3 nucleotides read TGTGCCATCAAACCCCAGGGTATGAGTGAAGCTTTCTTT.

This clone was counted a single time. This sequence joins TRBV7-3 and TRBJ2-2, with TRBD2 identical over 7 bases. V dropped 1 base and J dropped 0; count of bases not matched to a gene: 5. This CDR3 is built from 17 residues. Germline CDR1 reads SGHTA; CDR2 reads FQGTGA. This CDR3 reads CASSLSVTSANTGELFF. CDR3 DNA sequence: TGTGCCAGCAGCTTAAGTGTTACTAGCGCGAACACCGGGGAGCTGTTTTTT.

This clone is a singleton in its sample. The chain employs TRBV3-1 (or the pseudogene TRBV3-2) and TRBJ2-3, with D maybe TRBD2 (5 bases). The germline V and J ends were trimmed by 1 base and 2 bases, with 7 bases remaining between them. The germline V gene has CDR1 LGHDT and CDR2 YNNKEL (reference sequence). The CDR3 contains 14 residues. The CDR3 here is CASSQGTLTDTQYF. The CDR3, as DNA: TGTGCCAGCAGCCAAGGGACTCTCACAGATACGCAGTATTTT.

The V gene is TRBV5-1, the J gene TRBJ2-7; TRBD1 matches at 7 bases. There are 14 residues in the CDR3. The V and J ends lost 4 bases and 3 bases, in that order; junction bases with no gene match: 7. Germline assignment: CDR1 SGHRS and CDR2 YFSETQ. CDR3 amino acids: CASSLGTEFYEQYF. CDR3 DNA: TGCGCCAGCAGCCTAGGGACAGAGTTCTACGAGCAGTACTTC.

The rearrangement links TRBV27 to TRBJ1-5; D not resolved. The CDR3 is 14 amino acids. Germline V CDR1 and CDR2: MNHEY, SMNVEV (reference sequence). Trimming left V 0 bases short and J 5 bases short, with 8 bases between. CDR3 nucleotide sequence: TGTGCCAGCAGTTTATCGCGGCGGGATCAGCCCCAGCATTTT. Translation: CASSLSRRDQPQHF.

The chain has TRBV24-1 and TRBJ2-1; unclear D gene. V shed 0 bases and J shed 0 bases, with 8 bases lying between them. Germline V gene lookup returns CDR1 KGHDR and CDR2 SFDVKD. The CDR3 sequence is 16 residues long. The CDR3 loop is CATSDLRQDSYNEQFF. The DNA of the CDR3 is TGTGCCACCAGTGATTTGCGGCAGGACTCCTACAATGAGCAGTTCTTC.

The rearrangement links TRBV4-2 to TRBJ2-2, with D unclear. V was shortened by 0 bases and J by 3 bases, with 5 bases between the two germline ends. The germline V gene has CDR1 LGHNA and CDR2 YNFKEQ. CDR3 length: 14 amino acids. The CDR3 sequence is CASSQELHTGELFF. CDR3 coding DNA: TGTGCCAGCAGCCAAGAACTCCACACCGGGGAGCTGTTTTTT.

The chain carries TRBV12-2 and TRBJ1-1. TRBV12-2 is given as a pseudogene. The CDR3 covers 14 residues. The CDR3 bases are TGTGCAAGTCGCTTAGTGGGGGGTAACACTGAAGCTTTCTTT. Translating it yields CASRLVGGNTEAFF.

CDR3 sequence (DNA): TGTGCCAGCAGCAAAAGTCGAGGCCAGGGGGGCGAAAAACTGTTTTTT. It is translated as CASSKSRGQGGEKLFF. The chain uses TRBV21-1 and TRBJ1-4; the D call in the table, TRBD1, was not verified against the DNA. TRBV21-1 is given as a pseudogene. The CDR3 has 16 residues.

This clone was counted between two and nine times. The chain couples TRBV7-8 to TRBJ2-1; D might be TRBD1 (6 bases). Trimming stripped 4 bases from V and 0 bases from J, with 16 bases between. Looked up from germline, CDR1 is SGHVS and CDR2 is FQNEAQ. This CDR3 region has 17 residues. CDR3 DNA: TGTGCCAGCAGCTCTATCTTAAGGGGGAGCTCCTACAATGAGCAGTTCTTC. This encodes CASSSILRGSSYNEQFF. Together with reference TRBV7-8 and TRBJ2-1, the CDR3 gives the full variable domain: GAGVSQSPRYKVAKRGQDVALRCDPISGHVSLFWYQQALGQGPEFLTYFQNEAQLDKSGLPSDRFFAERPEGSVSTLKIQRTQQEDSAVYLCASSSILRGSSYNEQFFGPGTRLTVL.

The V gene is TRBV24-1, the J gene TRBJ1-5, with 9 bases fitting TRBD1. CDR1 is KGHDR, CDR2 SFDVKD, per germline. V lost 4 bases and J lost 6; bases outside the gene matches: 3. This CDR3 is 14 amino acids long. Written as DNA, the CDR3 is TGTGCCACCAGTGAACAGGGGGCGTTTCAGCCCCAGCATTTT. It yields the protein CATSEQGAFQPQHF.

The chain recombines TRBV2 with TRBJ1-2, with D tentatively TRBD1 (6 bases). Deletions cut 7 bases from V and 7 bases from J, with 13 bases between. CDR3 length: 12 residues. Germline CDR1 SNHLY, CDR2 FYNNEI. This CDR3 is CASTYREGGYTF. DNA for the CDR3: TGTGCCAGCACTTACAGGGAAGGTGGCTACACCTTC.

V usage is TRBV11-2 and J usage is TRBJ1-3; tentatively, D is TRBD1 (5 bases). The CDR3 runs 16 residues. The ends were cut back, 0 bases at V and 4 bases at J, with 13 bases in the middle. Germline V gene data show CDR1 as SGHAT and CDR2 as FQNNGV. The CDR3 region has the DNA TGTGCCAGCAGCTTAGACCAGACAGCCCTAGGAAACACCATATATTTT. Protein sequence: CASSLDQTALGNTIYF.

The chain links TRBV5-6 to TRBJ2-7, with D unresolved. CDR3 length: 14 residues. The germline V gene encodes CDR1 SGHDT and CDR2 YYEEEE. The V and J ends lost 4 bases and 2 bases respectively, with 13 bases between them. CDR3 residues: CASSESLFPYEQYF. The CDR3 DNA follows: TGTGCCAGCAGCGAGTCCCTATTTCCCTACGAGCAGTACTTC. The full variable domain, its missing parts supplied by reference TRBV5-6 and TRBJ2-7, is DAGVTQSPTHLIKTRGQQVTLRCSPKSGHDTVSWYQQALGQGPQFIFQYYEEEERQRGNFPDRFSGHQFPNYSSELNVNALLLGDSALYLCASSESLFPYEQYFGPGTRLTVT.

The chain recombines TRBV5-4 with TRBJ1-2; TRBD1 agrees at 7 bases. CDR1 and CDR2 (germline): SGHNT, YYREEE (reference sequence). V lost 4 bases and J lost 2; bases outside the gene matches: 8. CDR3 length: 15 residues. The CDR3 DNA reads TGTGCCAGCAGCCGAGCGGACAGGCCGAACTATGGCTACACCTTC. It translates to CASSRADRPNYGYTF. Supplemented by reference TRBV5-4 and TRBJ1-2, the full variable domain reads ETGVTQSPTHLIKTRGQQVTLRCSSQSGHNTVSWYQQALGQGPQFIFQYYREEENGRGNFPPRFSGLQFPNYSSELNVNALELDDSALYLCASSRADRPNYGYTFGSGTRLTVV.

The rearrangement links TRBV9 to TRBJ2-3, with D maybe TRBD1 (6 bases). V was pared by 0 bases and J by 4 bases, with 12 bases between. From germline, CDR1 is SGDLS and CDR2 YYNGEE. There are 15 residues in the CDR3. The CDR3 protein is CASSVAGENADTQYF. The CDR3 region has the DNA TGTGCCAGCAGCGTAGCAGGGGAAAATGCAGATACGCAGTATTTT. Filled out from reference TRBV9 and TRBJ2-3, the complete variable domain reads DSGVTQTPKHLITATGQRVTLRCSPRSGDLSVYWYQQSLDQGLQFLIQYYNGEERAKGNILERFSAQQFPDLHSELNLSSLELGDSALYFCASSVAGENADTQYFGPGTRLTVL.

The CDR3 nucleotides are TGTGCCAGCAGGTTGGCTGACGAGCAGTACTTC. Amino acid sequence: CASRLADEQYF. The rearrangement uses TRBV2 and TRBJ2-7; no firm D call. V was clipped by 6 bases and J by 5 bases, with 8 bases between them. The length of the CDR3 is 11 residues. Germline loops: CDR1 SNHLY, CDR2 FYNNEI.

The CDR3, as DNA: TGCAGCGTGGTCGGGACAGGCGGGCGCTACGAGCAGTACTTC. The encoded protein is CSVVGTGGRYEQYF. The gene calls are TRBV29-1 and TRBJ2-7, with 8 bases that match TRBD1. From germline, CDR1 is SQVTM and CDR2 ANQGSEA. The V and J ends lost 6 bases and 3 bases, in that order; junction bases with no gene match: 10. The CDR3 sequence is 14 residues long.

This clone showed up just once. V and J are TRBV6-1 and TRBJ1-2, with TRBD1 as a possible D gene (6 bases). Germline V gene lookup returns CDR1 MNHNS and CDR2 SASEGT. Trimming took off 4 bases at V and 4 bases at J, with 25 bases between the two ends. The CDR3 consists of 18 residues. The CDR3 DNA follows: TGTGCCAGCAGTGGGACGCAGGGGCACTCTGTCGTTCGCTATGGCTACACCTTC. Translating gives CASSGTQGHSVVRYGYTF.

The chain has TRBV4-2 and TRBJ2-5, with D unresolved. V was clipped by 4 bases and J by 2 bases, with 17 bases between them. CDR3 size: 16 residues. CDR1 and CDR2 (germline): LGHNA, YNFKEQ. The CDR3, as DNA: TGTGCCAGCAGCCCCTCAACGGCGAACGGGCAAGAGACCCAGTACTTC. Residues: CASSPSTANGQETQYF.

The V gene is TRBV5-8, the J gene TRBJ2-3; no clear D. V gave up 3 bases and J gave up 5 bases, with 4 bases separating them. Per germline, CDR1 SGHTS and CDR2 YDEGEE. CDR3 length equals 11 residues. CDR3: CASSSRDTQYF. DNA of the CDR3: TGTGCCAGCAGCTCTCGAGATACGCAGTATTTT.

This rearrangement joins TRBV5-1 to TRBJ2-5; 7 nucleotides match TRBD2. The CDR3 consists of 14 residues. Germline values: CDR1 SGHRS, CDR2 YFSETQ. Trimming took 4 bases from V and 3 from J; bases not matched to a gene: 6. The CDR3 sequence is CASSQRSGEETQYF. The CDR3 DNA sequence: TGCGCCAGCAGCCAAAGGAGCGGGGAAGAGACCCAGTACTTC.

CDR3 in amino acids: CGTTGVNEQFF. CDR3 bases: TGTGGAACTACAGGGGTCAATGAGCAGTTCTTC. The rearrangement uses TRBV25-1 and TRBJ2-1; 7 bases line up with TRBD1. Germline V CDR1 and CDR2: MGHDK, SYGVNS. The CDR3 sequence is 11 residues long.

Concerning this clone itself: Other DNA sequences of this sample code for an identical CDR3. The J gene is TRBJ2-7, the V gene TRBV18; D uncertain. CDR3 length equals 13 residues. Germline V lookup: CDR1 KGHSH, CDR2 LQKENI. Trimming shortened V by 0 bases and J by 1 base, and 4 bases separated the two germline ends. The CDR3 reads CASSPPSSYEQYF. CDR3 bases: TGTGCCAGCTCACCACCTAGTTCCTACGAGCAGTACTTC.

The V and J genes are TRBV11-2 and TRBJ1-5; maybe TRBD1 (5 bases). The CDR3 contains 14 residues. Deletions cut 5 bases from V and 0 bases from J, with 8 bases between. Germline CDR1 SGHAT, CDR2 FQNNGV. The CDR3 region has the DNA TGTGCCAGCAGCGCTGACAGTAGCAATCAGCCCCAGCATTTT. This codes for CASSADSSNQPQHF.

The chain joins TRBV28 to TRBJ1-2, with D maybe TRBD1 (6 bases). Looked up from germline, CDR1 is MDHEN and CDR2 is SYDVKM. CDR3 length: 14 residues. The V and J ends lost 3 bases and 4 bases respectively, with 12 bases between them. The CDR3 loop reads CASSFGQSSYGYTF. The DNA for the CDR3 is TGTGCCAGCAGTTTTGGACAGTCCTCCTATGGCTACACCTTC.